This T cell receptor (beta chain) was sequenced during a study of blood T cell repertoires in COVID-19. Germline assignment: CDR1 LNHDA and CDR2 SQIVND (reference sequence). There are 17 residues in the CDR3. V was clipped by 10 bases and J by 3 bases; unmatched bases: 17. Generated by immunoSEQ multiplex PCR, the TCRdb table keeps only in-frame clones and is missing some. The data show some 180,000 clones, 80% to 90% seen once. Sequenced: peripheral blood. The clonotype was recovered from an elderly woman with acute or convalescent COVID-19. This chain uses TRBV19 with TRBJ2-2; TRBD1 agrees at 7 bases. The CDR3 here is CATDSRGGRDHTGELFF. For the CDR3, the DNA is TGTGCCACCGATTCTCGAGGGGGCAGGGATCACACCGGGGAGCTGTTTTTT.